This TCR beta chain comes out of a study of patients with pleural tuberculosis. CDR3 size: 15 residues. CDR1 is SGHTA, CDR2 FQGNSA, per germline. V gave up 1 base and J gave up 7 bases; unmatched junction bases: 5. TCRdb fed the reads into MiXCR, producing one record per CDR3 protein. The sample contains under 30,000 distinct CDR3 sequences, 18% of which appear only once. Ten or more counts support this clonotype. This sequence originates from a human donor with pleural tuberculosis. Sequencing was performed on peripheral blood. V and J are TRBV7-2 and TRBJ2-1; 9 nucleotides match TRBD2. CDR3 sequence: CASSLDGLARNEQFF. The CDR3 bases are TGTGCCAGCAGCTTAGACGGACTAGCGAGGAATGAGCAGTTCTTC.